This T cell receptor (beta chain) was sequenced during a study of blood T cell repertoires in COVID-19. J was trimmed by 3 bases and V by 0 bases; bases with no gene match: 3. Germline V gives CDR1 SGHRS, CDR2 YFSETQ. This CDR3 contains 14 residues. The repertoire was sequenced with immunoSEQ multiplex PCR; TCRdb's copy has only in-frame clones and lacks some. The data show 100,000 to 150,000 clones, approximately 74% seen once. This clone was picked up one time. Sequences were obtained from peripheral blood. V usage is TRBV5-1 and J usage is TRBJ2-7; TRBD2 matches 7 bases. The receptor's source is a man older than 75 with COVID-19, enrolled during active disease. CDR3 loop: CASSLAGGSYEQYF. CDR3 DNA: TGCGCCAGCAGCTTGGCTGGCGGGAGCTACGAGCAGTACTTC.